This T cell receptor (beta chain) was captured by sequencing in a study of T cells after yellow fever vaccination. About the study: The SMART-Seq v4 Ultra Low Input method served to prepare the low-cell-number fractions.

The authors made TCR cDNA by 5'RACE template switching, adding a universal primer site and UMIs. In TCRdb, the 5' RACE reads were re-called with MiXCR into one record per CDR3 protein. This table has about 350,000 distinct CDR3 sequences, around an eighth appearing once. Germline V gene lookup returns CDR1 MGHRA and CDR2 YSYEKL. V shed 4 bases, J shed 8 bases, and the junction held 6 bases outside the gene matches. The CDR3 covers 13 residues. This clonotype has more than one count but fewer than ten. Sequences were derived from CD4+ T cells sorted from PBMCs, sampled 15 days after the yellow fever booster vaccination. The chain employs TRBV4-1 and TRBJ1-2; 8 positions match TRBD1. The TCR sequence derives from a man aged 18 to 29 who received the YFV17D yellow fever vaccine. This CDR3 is CASSPTGALGYTF. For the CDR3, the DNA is TGCGCCAGCAGCCCGACAGGGGCGCTGGGCTACACCTTC.